Below are 8 T cell receptor beta chains sequenced from a single sample in a study of blood T cell repertoires in COVID-19 (dated by TCRdb to about 2020). The method was the immunoSEQ multiplex PCR assay. In TCRdb, the immuneACCESS table is reduced to in-frame sequences with V and J assigned. These tables do not hold every clone; where another copy was compared, an unresolved V gene accounts for under half, and the others remain unexplained. The table for this sample lists over 200,000 clones; roughly four fifths of them were counted only once. Roughly 15% of the sample is held by the ten biggest clonotypes. Sequences were obtained from PBMCs or T cells enriched from blood (not recorded which). The receptors here all came from a man aged 35 to 55 who had recovered from COVID-19.

The V and J genes are TRBV7-8 and TRBJ1-5; D gene ambiguous. Germline CDR1 and CDR2: SGHVS and FQNEAQ. V dropped 4 bases and J dropped 0 bases, with 13 bases sitting between them. This CDR3 has 16 amino acids. The CDR3 spells CASSSLAGYSNQPQHF. CDR3 sequence (DNA): TGTGCCAGCAGCTCATTGGCGGGATATAGCAATCAGCCCCAGCATTTT.

The CDR3 nucleotides read TGTGCCAGCAGCTTAGAAAAAGGGACAGGGGGCGCCGGCACCTTC. Translating gives CASSLEKGTGGAGTF. The chain employs TRBV7-2 and TRBJ1-2; 12 positions match TRBD1. CDR3 length: 15 residues. Germline CDR1 is SGHTA and CDR2 is FQGNSA. Trimming removed 1 base from V and 13 bases from J; junction bases left unmatched: 10.

J is TRBJ1-1 and V is TRBV19; 7 nucleotides match TRBD1. Unmatched junction bases numbered 13, after V lost 5 bases and J lost 1 base. The CDR3 has 17 residues. Germline values: CDR1 LNHDA, CDR2 SQIVND (reference sequence). CDR3 sequence: CASSSGTAWGQNTEAFF. CDR3 bases: TGTGCCAGTAGTTCGGGGACAGCGTGGGGGCAGAACACTGAAGCTTTCTTT. The whole variable domain, remainder taken from reference TRBV19 and TRBJ1-1, is DGGITQSPKYLFRKEGQNVTLSCEQNLNHDAMYWYRQDPGQGLRLIYYSQIVNDFQKGDIAEGYSVSREKKESFPLTVTSAQKNPTAFYLCASSSGTAWGQNTEAFFGQGTRLTVV.

The J gene is TRBJ1-5, the V gene TRBV30; a possible D gene is TRBD1 (6 bases). The CDR3 is 15 amino acids. Per the germline V gene, CDR1 is GTSNPN and CDR2 is SVGIG (reference sequence). Trimming pared 5 bases from V and 2 bases from J, leaving 16 bases between. Written as DNA, the CDR3 is TGTGCCTGGGGCCCCCCACAGGGTTGCAATCAGCCCCAGCATTTT. This codes for CAWGPPQGCNQPQHF.

The chain couples TRBV2 to TRBJ2-3; the D gene is possibly TRBD2 (7 bases). Germline V CDR1 and CDR2: SNHLY, FYNNEI. Trimming cost V 10 bases and J 4 bases, with 12 bases left between them. The CDR3 spans 12 residues. CDR3 bases: TGTGCCACGAGGGGGGGCCCAGATACGCAGTATTTT. Its protein product is CATRGGPDTQYF.

This clone came up a few times. The V gene is TRBV6-5, the J gene TRBJ1-5; TRBD1 agrees at 12 bases. Germline V gene sequence: CDR1 MNHEY, CDR2 SVGAGI. The CDR3 runs 15 residues. Losses at the gene ends were 5 bases for V and 7 bases for J; bases not matched to a gene: 6. The CDR3 nucleotides read TGTGCCAGCAGTCAGGGACAGGGGGCCGGGCAGCCCCAGCATTTT. This translates into CASSQGQGAGQPQHF.

CDR3 residues: CASSVAGVAGDTQYF. Written as DNA, the CDR3 is TGTGCCAGCAGCGTAGCCGGGGTAGCGGGAGATACGCAGTATTTT. The chain combines TRBV9 with TRBJ2-3; 7 nucleotides match TRBD2. J lost 5 bases, V lost 0 bases, and 6 bases had no gene match. Germline values: CDR1 SGDLS, CDR2 YYNGEE. The CDR3 is 15 residues long.

The chain couples TRBV12-3 or TRBV12-4 to TRBJ1-1, with D unresolved. CDR3 length equals 13 residues. V lost 3 bases and J 5 bases, leaving 10 bases between the germline ends. The CDR3 here is CASSLAVVTEAFF. In DNA, the CDR3 is TGTGCCAGCAGTTTGGCGGTCGTGACTGAAGCTTTCTTT.